The 30 T cell receptor beta chains given below trace back to one sample, sequenced in a study of blood T cell repertoires in COVID-19. This table comes from immunoSEQ multiplex PCR, and its TCRdb copy is limited to in-frame clones, with some not included. The sample has more than 200,000 clones, roughly 80% seen once. Sample: peripheral blood. Receptors originate from a woman in her 70s with active or convalescent COVID-19.

J is TRBJ2-1 and V is TRBV4-2; a weak D match, TRBD1 (6 bases). This CDR3 has 14 residues. Germline V gene lookup returns CDR1 LGHNA and CDR2 YNFKEQ. Between the trimmed V and J ends, which lost 10 bases and 0 bases, there was a span of 13 bases. CDR3 sequence: CATRGQSSYNEQFF. CDR3 nucleotides: TGTGCCACTCGAGGACAGAGCTCCTACAATGAGCAGTTCTTC.

The chain couples TRBV27 to TRBJ1-5, with a weak D call TRBD1 (5 bases). Deletions cut 11 bases from V and 11 bases from J, with 22 bases between. The CDR3 sequence is 13 residues long. Per the germline V gene, CDR1 is MNHEY and CDR2 is SMNVEV (reference sequence). The CDR3 spells CASGGVPLGAQHF. CDR3 sequence (DNA): TGTGCCTCGGGGGGGGTCCCTCTCGGGGCCCAGCATTTT.

A few counts support this clone. J is TRBJ1-2 and V is TRBV5-1, with a tentative D call TRBD1 (5 bases). The CDR3 consists of 12 residues. Germline CDR1 and CDR2: SGHRS and YFSETQ. Deletions cut 2 bases from V and 5 bases from J, with 7 bases between. CDR3 amino acids: CASSFQGYGYTF. The CDR3 nucleotides read TGCGCCAGCAGCTTTCAGGGATATGGCTACACCTTC.

The V and J genes are TRBV12-5 and TRBJ2-3; D is possibly TRBD2 (6 bases). Germline assignment: CDR1 LGHNT and CDR2 FRNRAP. The germline V and J ends were trimmed by 5 bases and 6 bases, with 6 bases remaining between them. The CDR3 is 11 amino acids. CDR3 nucleotide sequence: TGTGCTAGTGGTCGGGGGGATACGCAGTATTTT. Its protein is CASGRGDTQYF.

The gene calls are TRBV2 and TRBJ2-7; possibly TRBD2 for D (6 bases). The V and J ends lost 7 bases and 4 bases respectively, with 17 bases between them. The CDR3 totals 14 residues. Germline values: CDR1 SNHLY, CDR2 FYNNEI. CDR3 sequence: CASNPGLVAYEQYF. CDR3 bases: TGTGCCAGCAACCCGGGACTCGTTGCTTACGAGCAGTACTTC. The complete variable domain, with remaining parts taken from reference TRBV2 and TRBJ2-7, reads EPEVTQTPSHQVTQMGQEVILRCVPISNHLYFYWYRQILGQKVEFLVSFYNNEISEKSEIFDDQFSVERPDGSNFTLKIRSTKLEDSAMYFCASNPGLVAYEQYFGPGTRLTVT.

The gene calls are TRBV4-1 and TRBJ2-1; TRBD1 might be the D (5 bases). Germline V gene lookup returns CDR1 MGHRA and CDR2 YSYEKL. The CDR3 sequence is 15 residues long. V dropped 6 bases and J dropped 4 bases, with 16 bases sitting between them. CDR3 loop: CASRFLSTVYNEQFF. DNA of the CDR3: TGCGCCAGCAGGTTCCTTTCGACAGTATACAATGAGCAGTTCTTC.

This rearrangement joins TRBV11-2 to TRBJ2-7; TRBD1 matches at 10 bases. With V trimmed by 4 bases and J by 2 bases, 5 bases remained unmatched. Per the germline V gene, CDR1 is SGHAT and CDR2 is FQNNGV. The CDR3 loop spans 15 amino acids. The CDR3 bases are TGTGCCAGCAGCTCCCGGGACAGGGGTGCCTACGAGCAGTACTTC. As protein: CASSSRDRGAYEQYF.

The chain joins TRBV6-6 to TRBJ1-6; 7 bases line up with TRBD1. V shed 2 bases, J shed 16 bases, and the junction held 5 bases outside the gene matches. The germline V gene encodes CDR1 MNHNY and CDR2 SVGAGI (reference sequence). The CDR3 has 12 residues. The chain's CDR3 is CASSYAGTALHF. As DNA, the CDR3 is TGTGCCAGCAGTTACGCCGGGACAGCTCTCCACTTT.

In its sample, this clone was seen a few times. The genes are TRBV7-3 and TRBJ2-2, with 7 bases fitting TRBD1. V dropped 5 bases and J dropped 6; count of bases not matched to a gene: 12. From germline, CDR1 is SGHTA and CDR2 FQGTGA. The CDR3 extends over 16 amino acids. In nucleotides, the CDR3 is TGTGCCAGCAGCAGAAGGGAACAGGGGTGGGCCGGGGAGCTGTTTTTT. Translating gives CASSRREQGWAGELFF.

V and J are TRBV6-5 and TRBJ2-3; D gene uncertain. Trimming took 6 bases from V and 5 from J, leaving 6 bases between them. This CDR3 is 11 amino acids long. In germline, CDR1 is MNHEY, CDR2 SVGAGI. The CDR3 region has the DNA TGTGCCAGCAGCCTGTTAGATACGCAGTATTTT. Encoded protein: CASSLLDTQYF.

This sequence joins TRBV5-1 and TRBJ2-5, with D perhaps matching TRBD2 (6 bases). This CDR3 contains 15 residues. Germline CDR1 reads SGHRS; CDR2 reads YFSETQ. The germline V and J ends were trimmed by 0 bases and 5 bases, with 14 bases remaining between them. CDR3 in amino acids: CASSLALGGGETQYF. For the CDR3, the DNA is TGCGCCAGCAGCTTGGCCTTGGGAGGAGGGGAGACCCAGTACTTC.

This clone occurred a few times. The chain combines TRBV27 with TRBJ2-7, with D tentatively TRBD1 (5 bases). Germline V gene data show CDR1 as MNHEY and CDR2 as SMNVEV (reference sequence). Deletions cut 3 bases from V and 5 bases from J, with 17 bases between. CDR3 length: 15 amino acids. The CDR3 DNA follows: TGTGCCAGCAGTTTGATTGAGGCAGGCAGGGACGAGCAGTACTTC. Translating it yields CASSLIEAGRDEQYF.

DNA for the CDR3: TGTGCCAGCAGTTACCCGCAGGGGGCGCGAGAAAAACTGTTTTTT. Residues: CASSYPQGAREKLFF. This chain joins TRBV6-6 and TRBJ1-4; 8 bases are shared with TRBD1. This CDR3 contains 15 residues. Germline trimming cut 2 bases from V and 8 bases from J; bases unmatched to any gene: 7. Germline V gene data show CDR1 as MNHNY and CDR2 as SVGAGI (reference sequence).

This chain connects TRBV2 to TRBJ2-5, with a tentative D call TRBD1 (5 bases). V dropped 4 bases and J dropped 3 bases, with 9 bases sitting between them. Germline lookup yields CDR1 SNHLY and CDR2 FYNNEI. CDR3 size: 13 residues. Here the CDR3 reads CASSVDRKETQYF. In DNA, the CDR3 is TGTGCCAGCAGTGTAGACAGAAAAGAGACCCAGTACTTC.

This clone was detected once. DNA for the CDR3: TGCGCCAGCAGTTCGACAGAATCCAAAAACATTCAGTACTTC. This translates into CASSSTESKNIQYF. The V call is TRBV5-1, the J call TRBJ2-4, with D tentatively TRBD1 (5 bases). Trimming left V 5 bases short and J 2 bases short, with 11 bases between. CDR3 size: 14 residues. Germline CDR1 is SGHRS and CDR2 is YFSETQ.

This sequence joins TRBV3-1 (or the pseudogene TRBV3-2) and TRBJ1-4; 8 nucleotides line up with TRBD1. J was trimmed by 8 bases and V by 3 bases; bases with no gene match: 8. This CDR3 has 15 amino acids. The V gene's germline CDR1 is LGHDT and CDR2 YNNKEL (reference sequence). The DNA of the CDR3 is TGTGCCAGCAGCCAGAGGGACAGGCTGGAGGAAAAACTGTTTTTT. Protein: CASSQRDRLEEKLFF.

The chain combines TRBV6-7 with TRBJ2-7; TRBD1 is a possible D gene (6 bases). TRBV6-7 is noted as an ORF with a role that remains uncertain. The V and J ends lost 7 bases and 0 bases respectively, with 10 bases between them. The CDR3 has 13 residues. The CDR3 bases are TGTGCCAGCAAGGGGGAGTCCTCCTACGAGCAGTACTTC. It specifies CASKGESSYEQYF.

The rearrangement uses TRBV18 and TRBJ1-2; 8 bases are shared with TRBD1. This CDR3 is 13 amino acids long. The germline CDR1 and CDR2 sequences are KGHSH and LQKENI. With V trimmed by 4 bases and J by 4 bases, 2 bases remained unmatched. The CDR3 reads CASSLDRGYGYTF. The CDR3 DNA reads TGTGCCAGCTCACTTGACAGGGGCTATGGCTACACCTTC. Variable domain in full (rest from reference TRBV18 and TRBJ1-2): NAGVMQNPRHLVRRRGQEARLRCSPMKGHSHVYWYRQLPEEGLKFMVYLQKENIIDESGMPKERFSAEFPKEGPSILRIQQVVRGDSAAYFCASSLDRGYGYTFGSGTRLTVV.

V usage is TRBV5-1 and J usage is TRBJ1-1; 7 positions agree with TRBD1. Germline CDR1 SGHRS, CDR2 YFSETQ. V lost 3 bases to trimming and J lost 5 bases; unmatched junction nucleotides: 13. The CDR3 spans 16 residues. The CDR3 loop reads CASSSHRGLRGTEAFF. Here the CDR3 DNA reads TGCGCCAGCAGCTCCCACAGGGGATTGAGGGGTACTGAAGCTTTCTTT.

This clone was found once. The CDR3 nucleotides are TGTGCCAGCAGCGTGACGGGGGGGCGAGAGACCCAGTACTTC. Amino acids: CASSVTGGRETQYF. V and J are TRBV9 and TRBJ2-5, with TRBD2 matching 8 bases. V gave up 2 bases and J gave up 4 bases; unmatched junction bases: 4. The CDR3 consists of 14 residues. Germline CDR1 SGDLS, CDR2 YYNGEE.

The CDR3 nucleotides are TGTGCCAGTAGCGTCAGGGGGCAAAACACTGAAGCTTTCTTT. It specifies CASSVRGQNTEAFF. V and J are TRBV19 and TRBJ1-1; TRBD1 matches 8 bases. CDR1 and CDR2 from the germline V gene are LNHDA and SQIVND (reference sequence). Trimming at V came to 6 bases and at J to 2 bases, leaving 5 bases not matched to a gene. This CDR3 is built from 14 residues. The whole variable domain, filled in from reference TRBV19 and TRBJ1-1, reads DGGITQSPKYLFRKEGQNVTLSCEQNLNHDAMYWYRQDPGQGLRLIYYSQIVNDFQKGDIAEGYSVSREKKESFPLTVTSAQKNPTAFYLCASSVRGQNTEAFFGQGTRLTVV.

The chain is built from TRBV3-1 (or the pseudogene TRBV3-2) and TRBJ1-6; 8 bases agree with TRBD1. Germline lookup yields CDR1 LGHDT and CDR2 YNNKEL (reference sequence). With 6 bases clipped from V and 8 bases from J, the junction kept 9 bases outside the gene matches. This CDR3 contains 15 residues. CDR3 region: CASSRRQGTDSPLHF. In nucleotides, the CDR3 is TGTGCCAGCAGTCGGAGACAGGGGACAGATTCACCCCTCCACTTT.

This chain links TRBV2 with TRBJ2-2; 11 bases are shared with TRBD2. In germline, CDR1 is SNHLY, CDR2 FYNNEI. CDR3 length: 17 residues. With 6 bases clipped from V and 6 bases from J, the junction kept 12 bases outside the gene matches. CDR3 nucleotide sequence: TGTGCCAGCAGGGGGCGACTAGCGGGAAATGGGGCCGGGGAGCTGTTTTTT. Amino acids: CASRGRLAGNGAGELFF.

The genes are TRBV18 and TRBJ1-1, with 7 bases lining up with TRBD1. Per germline, CDR1 KGHSH and CDR2 LQKENI. V dropped 4 bases and J dropped 4; count of bases not matched to a gene: 3. The CDR3 has 13 amino acids. The CDR3: CASSRTGGTEAFF. Written as DNA, the CDR3 is TGTGCCAGCTCACGGACAGGTGGCACTGAAGCTTTCTTT.

This chain joins TRBV28 and TRBJ2-7, with D maybe TRBD1 (5 bases). V was cut by 11 bases and J by 7 bases, with 15 bases left in between. Per the germline V gene, CDR1 is MDHEN and CDR2 is SYDVKM. This CDR3 comprises 11 residues. The CDR3 DNA reads TGTGCCGCCCGCTCCAGGGTGGAGCAGTACTTC. It yields the protein CAARSRVEQYF.

This clone was seen just once. The chain is built from TRBV18 and TRBJ2-1; possible D gene TRBD1, 7 bases. This CDR3 spans 16 amino acids. Trimming removed 2 bases from V and 5 bases from J, with 16 bases in between. Germline V CDR1 and CDR2: KGHSH, LQKENI. The CDR3 DNA is TGTGCCAGCTCACCAAAGGCGCCCAGGGGGGACAATGAGCAGTTCTTC. This encodes CASSPKAPRGDNEQFF.

This clone was observed a single time. CDR3 protein: CASSLDTGLGSSYEQYF. The CDR3 coding sequence is TGTGCCAGCAGCTTAGATACGGGACTGGGTAGCTCCTACGAGCAGTACTTC. The J gene is TRBJ2-7, the V gene TRBV11-2, with a possible D match to TRBD2 (6 bases). V lost 0 bases to trimming and J lost 0 bases, with 15 bases between them. Germline CDR1 reads SGHAT; CDR2 reads FQNNGV. The CDR3 consists of 17 residues. The entire variable domain, with the rest obtained from reference TRBV11-2 and TRBJ2-7, is as follows: EAGVAQSPRYKIIEKRQSVAFWCNPISGHATLYWYQQILGQGPKLLIQFQNNGVVDDSQLPKDRFSAERLKGVDSTLKIQPAKLEDSAVYLCASSLDTGLGSSYEQYFGPGTRLTVT.

This clone came up once. The rearrangement links TRBV6-5 to TRBJ1-2, with TRBD1 as a possible D gene (5 bases). Trimming pared 6 bases from V and 2 bases from J, leaving 16 bases between. The CDR3 sequence is 15 residues long. Germline lookup yields CDR1 MNHEY and CDR2 SVGAGI. DNA of the CDR3: TGTGCCAGCAGGTCCATTCTGGCAGGGAACTATGGCTACACCTTC. Its protein product is CASRSILAGNYGYTF.

This chain uses TRBV9 with TRBJ2-1; D gene unclear. Germline values: CDR1 SGDLS, CDR2 YYNGEE. The V end lost 2 bases, the J end lost 8 bases, and 11 bases lay between the germline ends. This CDR3 is 13 amino acids long. CDR3 sequence reads: CASSVIVSHEQFF. For the CDR3, the DNA is TGTGCCAGCAGCGTGATAGTTAGCCATGAGCAGTTCTTC. Together with reference TRBV9 and TRBJ2-1, the CDR3 gives the full variable domain: DSGVTQTPKHLITATGQRVTLRCSPRSGDLSVYWYQQSLDQGLQFLIQYYNGEERAKGNILERFSAQQFPDLHSELNLSSLELGDSALYFCASSVIVSHEQFFGPGTRLTVL.

This chain joins TRBV9 and TRBJ2-1, with 12 bases identical to TRBD2. CDR3 length equals 18 residues. Germline CDR1 SGDLS, CDR2 YYNGEE. J was trimmed by 0 bases and V by 3 bases; bases with no gene match: 7. CDR3 residues: CASSATPTSGSSYNEQFF. The CDR3 DNA follows: TGTGCCAGCAGCGCGACCCCGACTAGCGGGAGCTCCTACAATGAGCAGTTCTTC.